This TCR beta chain was recorded in a study of blood T cell repertoires in COVID-19. How the authors handled the data: Using reference gene primer amplification, nucleated cell counts were estimated. Data came from immunoSEQ multiplex PCR; TCRdb stores just in-frame clones and leaves some out. That table is the source of V, J and clone size, and D and trimming were worked out from the DNA. The sample contains about 64,000 clones, 88% of which appear only once. The CDR3 length is 14 residues. Germline V lookup: CDR1 SGHTA, CDR2 FQGNSA. V lost 4 bases, J lost 3 bases, and 10 bases lay in between. V and J are TRBV7-2 and TRBJ2-1, with a tentative D call TRBD2 (6 bases). The specimen sequenced was peripheral blood. The receptor was isolated from a woman aged 55-69 years with COVID-19, enrolled during active disease. The CDR3 DNA reads TGTGCCAGCAGCTACGGACTACACTACAATGAGCAGTTCTTC. It yields the protein CASSYGLHYNEQFF.